A selection of T cell receptor beta chains follows, all from one sample in a study of control samples from healthy donors and cancer patients. The protocol was immunoSEQ multiplex PCR, while the TCRdb copy is restricted to in-frame clones and leaves out a portion. The sample includes about 90,000 clones, about nine tenths of them seen just once. The sample comprised blood. The receptors originated from a woman younger than 35 in good health. Both conserved end residues are part of each CDR3. D genes are given only for firm matches. The size entry is marked missing in some rows and otherwise reads once, few, many or a size class.

>TRBJ2-3|17|-|TRBV29-1|TRBD1
CSARGGSGTGGTDTQYF
TGCAGCGCCCGTGGGGGCTCTGGGACAGGGGGCACTGATACGCAGTATTTT
>TRBJ2-7|15|-|TRBV4-1|-
CASSQVIDSTYEQYF
TGCGCCAGCAGCCAAGTTATTGACTCCACGTACGAGCAGTACTTC
>TRBJ2-5|13|-|TRBV3-1/TRBV3-2|-
CASRWGESETQYF
TGTGCCAGCAGATGGGGGGAATCGGAGACCCAGTACTTC
>TRBJ2-7|14|-|TRBV6-5|TRBD1
CASSYPRDRGEQYF
TGTGCCAGCAGTTACCCCCGGGACAGGGGGGAGCAGTACTTC
>TRBJ1-1|13|-|TRBV27|-
CASSLRRNTEAFF
TGTGCCAGCAGTTTAAGGCGGAACACTGAAGCTTTCTTT
>TRBJ1-4|16|-|TRBV18|-
CASSLSGRGPKRTLFF
TGTGCCAGCTCACTATCAGGACGAGGGCCTAAAAGGACGCTGTTTTTT
>TRBJ1-4|16|-|TRBV6-1|TRBD1
CASSDIQGATNEKLFF
TGTGCCAGCAGTGATATACAGGGGGCAACTAATGAAAAACTGTTTTTT
>TRBJ1-2|16|-|TRBV7-9|TRBD1
CASSYAGTGGNYGYTF
TGTGCCAGCAGCTATGCCGGGACAGGGGGTAACTATGGCTACACCTTC
>TRBJ2-1|18|-|TRBV1|-
CTSSQESPSGERYNEQFF
TGCACCAGCAGCCAAGAAAGTCCGTCAGGGGAACGGTACAATGAGCAGTTCTTC
>TRBJ2-1|15|-|TRBV24-1|TRBD2
CATSSSSGGNNEQFF
TGTGCCACCTCCTCTTCTAGCGGGGGGAACAATGAGCAGTTCTTC
>TRBJ1-5|15|once|TRBV7-3|-
CASSLTGLPFQPQHF
TGTGCCAGCAGCTTAACGGGCCTGCCTTTTCAGCCCCAGCATTTT
>TRBJ2-7|16|-|TRBV15|-
CATSGIGDSRRNEQYF
TGTGCCACCAGCGGAATCGGGGACTCAAGGAGGAACGAGCAGTACTTC
>TRBJ1-2|17|-|TRBV11-2|TRBD1
CASSLRPSDRVEDGYTF
TGTGCCAGCAGCTTAAGACCTAGTGACAGGGTAGAAGATGGCTACACCTTC
>TRBJ2-7|13|-|TRBV19|TRBD1
CASSWTGRYEQYF
TGTGCCAGTAGCTGGACAGGGCGCTACGAGCAGTACTTC